This entry describes one T cell receptor beta chain. The specificity of this receptor is unknown. Base qualities are not at hand, and no much larger clone is one base apart. This sample is part of a study of cytomegalovirus exposure and HLA in healthy donors (dated by TCRdb to 2015 to 2018). In the study overall: In an earlier analysis of approximately 640 of the donors, 276 Gb of sequence data and 90 million to 120 million unique TCR beta sequences from about 179 million T cells were reported. The later analysis used no new phenotypic data to find candidate immune exposures, relying instead on TCR beta sequences and their occurrence across donors. Along with the approximately 650-subject first cohort, a separate validation cohort of some 130 different subjects was used. Across some 400 genotyped donors of the cohort, an average of approximately 240,000 unique TCR beta nucleotide sequences per donor were sequenced, and roughly 20% of those sequences were non-productive. HLA typing included class I and class II loci at four-digit resolution. To predict cytomegalovirus infection status, the study combined high-throughput TCR immunosequencing, statistical association of individual TCRs with disease status, and machine learning. Roughly five DR-DQ haplotypes were handled as single units for association and clustering because linkage in the cohort was strong. Donor age, sex, ethnicity and CMV serostatus were compiled alongside the repertoire data. Of the 300 to 500 genotyped donors, 75% to 85% were placed in the genetic ancestry cluster associated with self-reported Caucasian donors. Approximately 300 gigabases of sequencing data and tens of millions of unique TCR sequences were included in an early release covering about 700 HLA-typed donors. Typing coverage differed by locus: A, B, C, DRB1 and DQB1 were typed in about 620-640 donors, DQA1 in about 500, DPA1 in 600 to 610, and DPB1 in approximately 450. A later analysis re-examined previously published TCR beta repertoires from roughly 720 donors and added high-resolution HLA genotyping to investigate patterns of TCR occurrence. The aim of the study was to test whether cataloging public T cell receptors could identify signatures of past pathogen exposure. Genome-wide SNP genotypes for about 60% of the roughly 700 donors were used in a later genetic analysis, which treated that subset as a discovery cohort. An earlier analysis of 587 of the donors applied high-throughput TCR beta sequencing to assess whether each TCR beta V gene segment acted as functional or pseudogenic. All discovery cohort repertoires had been generated using a single sequencing platform. The T cell repertoires of 666 subjects were profiled by immunosequencing and related to cytomegalovirus serostatus. What the research found in general, with its limitations: The sequencing pipeline was judged likely to have produced a cluster of highly shared sequence variants as a technical artifact. Correlated functional status among segregating V segments might be attributable to linkage disequilibrium, but an unknown experimental factor could not be ruled out. A few of the identified cytomegalovirus-associated TCR beta chains were confirmed in vitro to be specific for cytomegalovirus antigens. About 15 rarely observed V segments, including chromosome 9 orphons, were excluded from the earlier analysis of approximately 500 of the donors because counts were too low. In this cohort, only TCR beta chains were sequenced, and detectable features were limited by the absence of alpha or paired-chain data. The 87-base-pair reads could not distinguish some IMGT-functional V segments, including TRBV6-2 and TRBV6-3, so those segments were excluded. A further reported finding was that TCR beta sequences accurately predicted the HLA-A and HLA-B alleles for most subjects in the first cohort. In a later analysis, several top co-occurrence clusters were reported to appear linked to parvovirus B19, influenza, CMV and Epstein-Barr virus. In an earlier analysis of more than 500 of the donors, most TCR beta V segments appeared in productive rearrangements about 87% or about 30% of the time, broadly matching IMGT annotations. Because some donors lacked HLA typing at each locus, the association tests relied only on the typed subset. A total of roughly 160 TCR beta chains were listed by the study as associated with cytomegalovirus. Specific HLA alleles were associated with 16,951 TCR beta sequences at a false discovery rate of 0.05 in a later analysis. A later genetic analysis associated a missense DCLRE1C variant with V-gene and J-gene trimming of TCR beta chains, and an independent cohort replicated the association. The only immune exposure information available for the cohort was CMV serostatus. According to a later analysis, most CMV-associated TCR beta chains appeared to be HLA-restricted, and the HLA associations seemed to be driven largely by CMV exposure. Compared with equally common non-associated chains, HLA-associated TCR beta chains in a later analysis were more clonally expanded and had lower generation probabilities. Assigning TCR associations to individual alleles was difficult when HLA alleles, especially DR and DQ, strongly co-occurred. The presence/absence analyses assumed that sequencing depth was roughly uniform across donors, and that assumption may not be true. A later analysis found that TCR association rates varied across HLA loci, with DRB1 alleles showing the most associated TCRs and HLA-C alleles the fewest. The authors suggested that the approach could potentially be extended to other disease states and immunological phenotypes. Most TCR sequences were seen in very few donors, while some public TCRs were found in many individuals. In a later genetic analysis, fewer N-insertions in productive TCRs were reported among donors in an Asian-associated ancestry cluster than the approximately 710-donor mean. The classifier was reported to diagnose cytomegalovirus status with high specificity and sensitivity in both the original cohort and the validation cohort.

The cohort consisted of 600 to 700 healthy bone marrow donors. All cohort members were sampled while nominally healthy, although unrecorded immune exposures were likely present. The donor tested CMV seronegative and was one of the 352 seronegative cohort members. A peripheral blood sample was collected from each donor, and TCR beta sequencing was performed on peripheral blood mononuclear cells. The Qiagen DNeasy Blood Extraction Kit was used to extract genomic DNA from the blood cell samples. The germline V gene specifies LGHNA as CDR1 and YSLEER as CDR2. There are 18 amino acids in the CDR3, from cysteine to phenylalanine inclusive. CDR3 DNA is the only sequence kept; it has 54 bases, read in frame from the first base. Trimming takes 0 bases off V and 3 bases off J; junction bases not matched to a gene: 10. Receptor libraries were prepared by the immunoSEQ multiplex PCR assay. For the multiplex PCR, a mixture combining 60 forward primers for TCR Vbeta segments and 13 reverse primers for TCR Jbeta segments was used. The CDR3 region of rearranged TCR beta genes was amplified from genomic DNA with a multiplex PCR assay. The amplified TCR beta libraries were sequenced on the Illumina HiSeq System as 87-base-pair reads. The paper's data handling went like this. A later analysis tallied approximately 87 million unique TCR beta chains across the 640 or so repertoires, and about 10 million of those chains were shared by two or more donors. To remove PCR and sequencing errors, raw reads were error-corrected and collapsed into unique sequences using a nearest-neighbor algorithm that merged closely related sequences. To assign V, D and J gene segments, CDR3 sequences were aligned to IMGT reference sequences. For a sequence to be retained, a match of at least six nucleotides was required to both a V gene segment and a J gene segment. A rearrangement counted as productive if the CDR3 had no stop codons and remained in frame with V and J, and every other rearrangement counted as non-productive. CDR3 was defined according to IMGT convention as the region running from the second conserved V-encoded cysteine to the conserved J-encoded phenylalanine. Sequences without an unambiguous match to a single V gene segment were excluded from the earlier analysis of several hundred of the donors. In an earlier analysis of roughly 500 of the donors, V segments were called functional above 56.7% productive rearrangements and were called segregating when the between-donor standard deviation exceeded 5%. To diagnose cytomegalovirus status from the catalog of TCR beta chain sequences, a statistical classification framework was built. V and J gene assignment, in a later analysis, came from comparing TCR nucleotide sequences with IMGT/GENE-DB human TR gene sequences. In a later analysis, CDR3 sequences and most-parsimonious VDJ recombination scenarios were assigned using the TCRdist pipeline. In a later analysis, each TCR beta chain was defined by its CDR3 amino acid sequence together with its V-gene family, and reads without a unique V-gene family were excluded. In a later analysis, around 650 highly shared, low-generation-probability nucleotide sequences were removed to address suspected cross-contamination and a sequencing artifact. In a later analysis, a clonal expansion index was calculated for each public chain from normalized within-repertoire ranks of inferred template counts. Generation probabilities in a later analysis came from a VDJ recombination model fitted to out-of-frame rearrangements, and those results were checked against IGoR. In a later analysis, TCR-TCR, TCR-HLA and TCR-CMV co-occurrence was scored with hypergeometric tests, and a repertoire-size bias correction was applied to TCR pairs. A later analysis estimated false discovery rates by permuting HLA or CMV assignments 20 times. A later analysis grouped co-occurring TCRs with DBSCAN, adding TCRdist sequence similarity when clustering within HLA-allele-positive subsets. Co-occurrence clustering excluded repertoires with fewer than 30,000 or more than 120,000 public chains, plus five with anomalous nucleotide sharing. The table was pulled from immuneACCESS by TCRdb, which kept in-frame rearrangements only. Such tables lose some clones; where checked, under half of the loss comes from unresolved V genes, and the rest has no known cause. The V and J calls and clone size were taken over from that table, and D and trimming were inferred from the DNA. The sample table lists around 100,000 clones, 65% to 75% of them with a count of one. Of the sample, 2.1% is held by the ten largest clones.

The receptor was isolated from a man aged 25 to 40 in good health and CMV-seronegative. The sample consisted of PBMCs. The chain uses TRBV4-3 and TRBJ2-1; TRBD2 lines up with 8 middle nucleotides. The DNA is TGCGCCAGCAGCCAAGAACTGGGCGGGGGGACGATCTACAATGAGCAGTTCTTC. It translates to CASSQELGGGTIYNEQFF.